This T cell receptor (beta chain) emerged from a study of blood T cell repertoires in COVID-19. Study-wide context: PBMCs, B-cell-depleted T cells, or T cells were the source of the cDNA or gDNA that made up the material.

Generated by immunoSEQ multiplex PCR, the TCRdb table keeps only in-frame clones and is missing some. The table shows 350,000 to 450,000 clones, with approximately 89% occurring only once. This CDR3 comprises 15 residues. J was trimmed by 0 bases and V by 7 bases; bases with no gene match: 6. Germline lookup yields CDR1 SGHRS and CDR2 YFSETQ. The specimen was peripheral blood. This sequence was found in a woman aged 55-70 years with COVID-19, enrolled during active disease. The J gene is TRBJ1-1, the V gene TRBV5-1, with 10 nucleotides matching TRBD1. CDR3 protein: CASAGTGEMNTEAFF. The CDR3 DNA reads TGCGCCAGCGCCGGGACAGGGGAAATGAACACTGAAGCTTTCTTT.